This record concerns one TCR beta chain sequence. A single count supports this clone. Its binding antigen is unknown. Base quality data are lacking; no much larger clone is found one base away. Counted from cysteine to phenylalanine, this CDR3 has 15 amino acids. Only the CDR3 part of the read is kept: 45 bases, read in frame from the first base. V is reduced by 4 bases and J by 3 bases, leaving a spacing of 16 bases between them. The germline V gene encodes CDR1 SGHRS and CDR2 YFSETQ. Using the deep immunoSEQ assay, TCR CDR3 regions were amplified from genomic DNA by multiplex PCR. Genomic DNA extracted from each cell subset was distributed evenly over all wells of several immunoSEQ 96-well plates, and each plate served as one replicate. For sorted subsets, each replicate PCR was loaded with approximately 190 ng genomic DNA, equivalent to about 30,000 T cell genomes. Purified libraries were quantified with a Qubit 3.0 fluorometer, sized on a Bioanalyzer 2100, and re-quantified with the KAPA Library Quantification kit. Every immunoSEQ 96-well plate was sequenced on a dedicated single-read 150-cycle Illumina NextSeq 550 flow cell. The authors' pipeline ran thus. Because only junctional sequences without quality scores were contained in the immunoSEQ output, filtering matching that applied to full-length reads could not be performed. To assign V/J genes and CDR3, sequences were annotated against IMGT germline references using PyIR, a Python wrapper for IgBLAST v1.9. Any read was removed if the V/J assignment was weak (E-value above 1e-6), the CDR3 was missing, or the read contained stop codons, out-of-frame junctions, or ambiguous translated residues. V3J clonotypes were defined by identical inferred V gene, J gene, and CDR3 amino acid sequence. Percentage overlap between repertoires was calculated by dividing the number of shared unique clonotypes by the size of the smaller repertoire. Three approaches were used to assess repertoire richness: RTK rarefaction, the Chao1 estimator, and Recon v2.1 estimates of unobserved clonotypes. Generation probabilities were computed with OLGA for all TCRbeta clonotypes obtained by the gDNA method from a handful of donors. TCRdb carries this immuneACCESS record with in-frame sequences only. Its versions omit some clonotypes, under half of them owing to an unresolved V gene in the studies checked, with the rest unexplained. That table gives V, J and clone size, and the DNA gave D and trimming. The sample table contains about 2.5 million clones; only one count was recorded for roughly 90% of them. The biggest ten clones account for approximately 0.39% of the sample.

The data were taken from a study of shared clonotypes between healthy human individuals (dated by TCRdb to 2020 to 2021). In terms of the full investigation: Two women and a few men aged 18 to 49 years were included in the cohort. Libraries were prepared and TCR repertoires were sequenced by different laboratories using diverse techniques, in order to increase sequencing depth and limit assay-specific biases. Leukapheresis yielded between about 0.9 and 9.5 billion PBMCs per donor. The study deeply sequenced blood TCR repertoires of five healthy adults to estimate repertoire size and the extent of clonotype sharing between individuals. Per donor, three plates each were used for CD4 naive and CD4 memory, two for CD8 naive, and one for CD8 memory. What the research found in general, with its limitations: Sharing across a few donors was observed for about 5% of naive CD4, over 3% of naive CD8, 2% to 2.5% of memory CD4, and around 0.42% of memory CD8 clonotypes. Pairwise subsampling indicated that sequencing depth was expected to affect the degree of clonotype sharing among donors. Sampling was limited to blood, and TCR repertoires in tissue likely differ from TCR repertoires in blood. Higher generation probabilities were observed for clonotypes shared by all four sorted-subset donors than for non-shared clonotypes. The small number of donors limited the genetic and exposure-history diversity represented. Even with the large sequencing depth, rarefaction of the sorted-subset datasets indicated that sequencing was incomplete. Naive subsets generally had larger estimated clonotype richness than memory subsets.

Healthy HIV-negative adults with no recently reported acute infections or vaccinations were included as donors. All donors were Caucasian adults living in Nashville, Tennessee, USA. CD4+ T cells were enriched through magnetic negative selection, after which naive cells were positively selected on CD45RA and the remaining negative fraction served as the memory subset. Blood was obtained by leukapheresis, after which PBMCs were separated by Ficoll-Histopaque density gradient centrifugation and cryopreserved in liquid nitrogen vapor phase. Analytical flow cytometry was used to check the purity and quantity of each magnetically sorted T cell population. Genomic DNA was isolated from each sorted fraction and quantified by UV absorbance on a Nanodrop 2000c.

The source is a man aged 18 to 35 in good health. Some clones in this sample may be carry-over from other donors' samples. The receptor chain draws on TRBV5-1 and TRBJ1-1; a weak D assignment points to TRBD1 (6 bases agree). The sequenced material came from naive CD4+ T cells from PBMCs. The cell subset or site label of this sample denotes: CD45RA+ positively selected. CDR3 protein: CASSVTGLVDTEAFF. In nucleotide form, the sequence is TGCGCCAGCAGCGTTACAGGGTTGGTGGACACTGAAGCTTTCTTT.